One and the same sample provided the 5 T cell receptor beta chains below, sequenced in a study of T cells in Graves' hyperthyroidism and ophthalmopathy. RNA transcripts yielded amplified TCR beta CDR3 regions. The HTBI set primed first-round TCR CDR3 RT-PCR. TCRdb passed the multiplex PCR reads through MiXCR, listing each CDR3 protein once. The sample consists of under 350,000 distinct CDR3 sequences, roughly a fifth of them appearing once. The specimen sequenced was blood. The receptors originated from a woman in her forties or fifties with Graves' hyperthyroidism.

There are many counts of this clonotype. The rearrangement joins TRBV12-3 or TRBV12-4 to TRBJ1-2; 9 nucleotides agree with TRBD1. After removal of 3 bases from V and 7 bases from J, the junction contained 9 bases not matched to a gene. The CDR3 is 15 amino acids. CDR3 sequence reads: CASSFWDREFGGYTF. The CDR3 region has the DNA TGTGCCAGCAGTTTTTGGGACAGGGAATTTGGTGGCTACACCTTC.

This clonotype occurred many times. This rearrangement joins TRBV6-1 to TRBJ2-7, with a weak D call TRBD2 (5 bases). CDR1 is MNHNS, CDR2 SASEGT, per germline. Trimming stripped 8 bases from V and 5 bases from J, with 13 bases between. The CDR3 consists of 12 residues. The CDR3 coding sequence is TGTGCCAGCGGCCGAGGGCCCAACGAGCAGTACTTC. It yields the protein CASGRGPNEQYF.

A note on this clonotype: A read error is possible here, since a much larger clone lies one base away. J is TRBJ2-7 and V is TRBV28; D tentatively reads TRBD1 or TRBD2 (5 bases each). In germline, CDR1 is MDHEN, CDR2 SYDVKM. This CDR3 has 15 amino acids. As DNA, the CDR3 is TGTGCCAGCAGCGAATCCGGGACCTCCTCCCACGAGCAGTACTTC. Residues: CASSESGTSSHEQYF.

This clonotype was counted a few times. This chain joins TRBV4-1 and TRBJ2-6; D possibly corresponds to TRBD1 (6 bases). The germline gives CDR1 MGHRA, CDR2 YSYEKL. The CDR3 has 19 amino acids. V shed 0 bases and J shed 2 bases, with 17 bases lying between them. CDR3 amino acids: CASSQDRDTVFPGANVLTF. DNA of the CDR3: TGCGCCAGCAGCCAAGATCGGGACACCGTCTTCCCTGGGGCCAACGTCCTGACTTTC.

This clonotype was observed at least ten times. The J gene is TRBJ2-3, the V gene TRBV5-6, with 12 bases fitting TRBD2. Germline trimming cut 2 bases from V and 4 bases from J; bases unmatched to any gene: 5. CDR1 SGHDT and CDR2 YYEEEE come from the germline V gene. This CDR3 has 16 residues. The CDR3 loop is CASSFLAGGRADTQYF. The CDR3 coding sequence is TGTGCCAGCAGCTTTCTAGCGGGAGGGAGGGCAGATACGCAGTATTTT.